This entry lists 13 T cell receptor beta chains sequenced from one sample in a study of Ad26.COV2.S vaccination and SARS-CoV-2 variants. Clones were read by immunoSEQ multiplex PCR, and TCRdb kept only the in-frame ones, dropping some. The sample lists 350,000 to 500,000 clones, about nine tenths occurring once. The treatment is: 19 received Ad26.COV2.S at low or high dose, single or two shots; 5 received placebo; per-sample allocation not given. Collection of the samples took place on day 63 after the first injection of vaccine or placebo. This material consisted of peripheral blood, taken in a trial of Ad26.COV2.S vaccine versus placebo. The source is a person aged 18-60 years who received the Ad26.COV2.S COVID-19 vaccine or a placebo.

V and J are TRBV4-3 and TRBJ2-3; 9 nucleotides align to TRBD2. The junction had 6 bases not matched to a gene; V was cut back by 5 bases and J by 0 bases. The CDR3 has 16 residues. CDR1 and CDR2 (germline): LGHNA, YSLEER. CDR3 loop: CASSSKTSGSTDTQYF. CDR3 bases: TGCGCCAGCAGCTCGAAGACTAGCGGTAGCACAGATACGCAGTATTTT.

The CDR3 spells CASSRAGMNTEAFF. In DNA, the CDR3 is TGTGCCAGCAGTCGGGCGGGAATGAACACTGAAGCTTTCTTT. This chain links TRBV6-5 with TRBJ1-1, with D unresolved. The CDR3 runs 14 residues. Trimming shortened V by 5 bases and J by 0 bases, and 10 bases separated the two germline ends. CDR1 is MNHEY, CDR2 SVGAGI, per germline.

The chain employs TRBV7-9 and TRBJ2-7, with a weak D call TRBD2 (6 bases). V lost 0 bases, J lost 0 bases, and 12 bases lay in between. Germline lookup yields CDR1 SEHNR and CDR2 FQNEAQ (reference sequence). This CDR3 comprises 16 residues. CDR3 amino acids: CASSLAGGVRSYEQYF. The CDR3 nucleotides are TGTGCCAGCAGCTTAGCGGGCGGGGTCCGCTCCTACGAGCAGTACTTC.

The gene calls are TRBV28 and TRBJ1-2; 8 bases line up with TRBD1. Trimming removed 5 bases from V and 4 bases from J; junction bases left unmatched: 6. The germline gives CDR1 MDHEN, CDR2 SYDVKM. The CDR3 is made up of 14 amino acids. The CDR3 reads CASSPAGQGYGYTF. As DNA, the CDR3 is TGTGCCAGCAGTCCCGCCGGACAGGGCTATGGCTACACCTTC.

The chain links TRBV9 to TRBJ1-2, with TRBD1 matching over 7 bases. In germline, CDR1 is SGDLS, CDR2 YYNGEE. This CDR3 is 15 amino acids long. The V and J ends lost 3 bases and 5 bases, in that order; junction bases with no gene match: 10. As DNA, the CDR3 is TGTGCCAGCAGCGCCCCACTGACAGGGAGGTATGGCTACACCTTC. Amino acid sequence: CASSAPLTGRYGYTF.

The gene calls are TRBV29-1 and TRBJ2-5; D is unresolved. V gave up 4 bases and J gave up 5 bases, with 5 bases separating them. There are 10 residues in the CDR3. Germline V lookup: CDR1 SQVTM, CDR2 ANQGSEA. The CDR3 region is CSVVTETQYF. The DNA for the CDR3 is TGCAGCGTTGTAACGGAGACCCAGTACTTC. Combining the CDR3 with reference TRBV29-1 and TRBJ2-5 gives the whole variable domain SAVISQKPSRDICQRGTSLTIQCQVDSQVTMMFWYRQQPGQSLTLIATANQGSEATYESGFVIDKFPISRPNLTFSTLTVSNMSPEDSSIYLCSVVTETQYFGPGTRLLVL.

J is TRBJ1-1 and V is TRBV7-8; D ambiguous. Between the trimmed V and J ends, which lost 0 bases and 7 bases, there was a span of 12 bases. CDR3 size: 14 residues. Per the germline V gene, CDR1 is SGHVS and CDR2 is FQNEAQ. The CDR3 sequence: CASSLARAPVEAFF. The CDR3 coding sequence is TGTGCCAGCAGCTTAGCGCGAGCACCCGTTGAAGCTTTCTTT.

V is TRBV11-1 and J is TRBJ2-3; D might be TRBD1 (6 bases). Germline lookup yields CDR1 SGHAT and CDR2 FQDESV (reference sequence). The CDR3 length is 16 residues. V lost 3 bases and J lost 1, with 14 bases in between. The CDR3 loop reads CASSFRVPGGTDTQYF. As DNA, the CDR3 is TGTGCCAGCAGCTTTAGGGTCCCAGGGGGCACAGATACGCAGTATTTT.

J is TRBJ2-3 and V is TRBV2; TRBD2 aligns across 12 bases. The CDR3 is 14 residues long. V lost 6 bases, J lost 4 bases, and 2 bases stayed unmatched. The germline CDR1 and CDR2 sequences are SNHLY and FYNNEI. In DNA form, the CDR3 reads TGTGCCAGCAGCCTAGCGGGAGGGTCAGATACGCAGTATTTT. This gives the protein CASSLAGGSDTQYF. Combining the CDR3 with reference TRBV2 and TRBJ2-3 gives the whole variable domain EPEVTQTPSHQVTQMGQEVILRCVPISNHLYFYWYRQILGQKVEFLVSFYNNEISEKSEIFDDQFSVERPDGSNFTLKIRSTKLEDSAMYFCASSLAGGSDTQYFGPGTRLTVL.

This clone was counted a few times. The chain employs TRBV10-1 and TRBJ2-5, with D perhaps matching TRBD2 (6 bases). CDR1 and CDR2 (germline): WNHNN, SYGVQD (reference sequence). CDR3 length: 12 amino acids. This CDR3 reads CKSGSTQETQYF. Here the CDR3 DNA reads TGCAAATCCGGGAGCACCCAAGAGACCCAGTACTTC.

The V gene is TRBV6-6, the J gene TRBJ2-7; 13 bases are a match to TRBD2. Germline V gene lookup returns CDR1 MNHNY and CDR2 SVGAGI (reference sequence). The junction had 11 bases not matched to a gene; V was cut back by 5 bases and J by 4 bases. This CDR3 spans 17 amino acids. CDR3 in amino acids: CASSPHRTSGGQYEQYF. The CDR3 DNA reads TGTGCCAGCAGTCCCCACAGGACTAGCGGGGGACAGTACGAGCAGTACTTC.

The chain recombines TRBV24-1 with TRBJ1-3; a weak D match, TRBD1 (6 bases). The CDR3 extends over 19 amino acids. CDR1 is KGHDR and CDR2 is SFDVKD in the germline V gene. The V end lost 10 bases, the J end lost 1 base, and 28 bases lay between the germline ends. The CDR3 DNA is TGTGCCACGCCGCCCTGGGGGCTTGAAATAGGTGCTTCTGGAAACACCATATATTTT. This sequence encodes CATPPWGLEIGASGNTIYF.

The chain recombines TRBV29-1 with TRBJ2-5; the D is unclear. Trimming removed 3 bases from V and 0 bases from J, with 8 bases in between. The CDR3 is made up of 13 amino acids. Germline V gene data show CDR1 as SQVTM and CDR2 as ANQGSEA. The CDR3 sequence: CSVEGLYQETQYF. The CDR3 DNA sequence: TGCAGCGTTGAGGGCCTGTACCAAGAGACCCAGTACTTC.